This T cell receptor (beta chain) was retrieved from a study of blood T cell repertoires in COVID-19. Study-wide context: Italy, Spain and the United States were the sources of the convalescent and acute COVID-19 samples. The cDNA or gDNA used as material had been derived from T cells, B-cell-depleted T cells, or PBMCs.

Per the study methods: The authors estimated nucleated cell counts from reference gene primer amplification. Clones were sequenced by immunoSEQ multiplex PCR, and TCRdb holds only the in-frame ones, with some missing. Clone size and the V and J calls come from that table; the DNA yielded D and trimming. The sample consists of roughly 250,000 clones, around nine tenths of them appearing once. Germline assignment: CDR1 MNHEY and CDR2 SVGAGI. This CDR3 is built from 15 residues. With 0 bases clipped from V and 4 bases from J, the junction kept 5 bases outside the gene matches. Seattle patient enrollment occurred during active infection, with longitudinal follow-up thereafter.

Input material: peripheral blood. The chain uses TRBV6-5 and TRBJ1-1; 7 positions agree with TRBD1. The receptor's source is a man aged 25 to 40 with COVID-19, enrolled during active disease. CDR3 residues: CASSYSPRQGTEAFF. CDR3 bases: TGTGCCAGCAGTTACTCGCCACGACAGGGCACTGAAGCTTTCTTT.